A single T cell receptor (beta chain) is shown here with its context. The antigen is undetermined. Germline loops: CDR1 SGHTA, CDR2 FQGTGA. CDR3 size: 13 residues. Trimming took off 5 bases at V and 7 bases at J, with 15 bases between the two ends. These data originate in a study of T cells in Graves' hyperthyroidism and ophthalmopathy. Study results and limitations: The model's output predicted ophthalmopathy at a median of 6.5 months prior to onset. A 13 V-J signature model discriminated ophthalmopathy versus stable hyperthyroidism.

These patients, aged 18 to 65, had recently diagnosed hyperthyroidism lasting under 2 months. TCR beta CDR3 region amplification was performed from RNA transcripts. An initial round of RT-PCR targeting the TCR CDR3 relied on the HTBI primer set. Via MiXCR, TCRdb re-called the multiplex PCR reads, giving one row per CDR3 protein. The data show around 580,000 distinct CDR3 sequences, about 43% seen once. The clonotype was recovered from a young woman with Graves' hyperthyroidism. V is TRBV7-3 and J is TRBJ2-7, with D possibly called TRBD1 or TRBD2 (6 bases each). Sample: peripheral blood or thyroid tissue (not recorded which). The CDR3 reads CASSVPGGEEQYF. CDR3 nucleotides: TGTGCCAGCAGCGTCCCCGGGGGCGAAGAGCAGTACTTC.